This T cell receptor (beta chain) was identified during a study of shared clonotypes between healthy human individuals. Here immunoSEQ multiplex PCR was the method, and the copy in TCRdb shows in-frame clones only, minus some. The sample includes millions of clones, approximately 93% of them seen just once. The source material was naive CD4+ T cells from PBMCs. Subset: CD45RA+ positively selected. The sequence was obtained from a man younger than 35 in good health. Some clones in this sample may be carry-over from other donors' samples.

CDR3 nucleotides: TGTGCCAGCGGATCGTTGGGGACCGCAGATACGCAGTATTTT. The encoded protein is CASGSLGTADTQYF. The genes are TRBV28 and TRBJ2-3; D possibly matches TRBD1 or TRBD2 (5 bases each). This CDR3 has 14 residues. Trimming shortened V by 8 bases and J by 4 bases, and 16 bases separated the two germline ends. CDR1 is MDHEN and CDR2 is SYDVKM in the germline V gene.